This TCR beta chain appears in the sequencing data of a study of blood T cell repertoires in COVID-19. Study at large: T cells, B-cell-depleted T cells, or PBMCs supplied cDNA or gDNA.

As processed by the authors: Using reference gene primer amplification, nucleated cell counts were estimated. The method was immunoSEQ multiplex PCR; TCRdb's version includes in-frame clones alone and lacks a portion of them. That table gives V, J and clone size, and the DNA gave D and trimming. The repertoire holds roughly 140,000 clones, with 76% as singletons. Germline V gene lookup returns CDR1 LNHDA and CDR2 SQIVND (reference sequence). Trimming took 6 bases from V and 5 from J; bases not matched to a gene: 5. The CDR3 has 13 residues. The chain has TRBV19 and TRBJ2-7; 9 bases align to TRBD1. The sample was peripheral blood. This receptor was taken from a man between 60 and 75 years old with acute or convalescent COVID-19. CDR3 in amino acids: CASSKGQGHEQYF. In DNA form, the CDR3 reads TGTGCCAGTAGCAAGGGACAGGGCCACGAGCAGTACTTC.